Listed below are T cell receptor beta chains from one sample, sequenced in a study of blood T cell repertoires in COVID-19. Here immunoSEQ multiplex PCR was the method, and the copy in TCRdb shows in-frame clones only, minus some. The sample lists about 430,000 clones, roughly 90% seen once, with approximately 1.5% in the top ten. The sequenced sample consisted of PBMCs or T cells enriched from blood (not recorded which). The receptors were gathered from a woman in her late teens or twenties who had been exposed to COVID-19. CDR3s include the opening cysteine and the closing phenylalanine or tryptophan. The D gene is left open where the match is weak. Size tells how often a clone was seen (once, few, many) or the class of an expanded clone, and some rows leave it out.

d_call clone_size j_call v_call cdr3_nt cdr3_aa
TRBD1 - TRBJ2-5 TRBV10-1 TGCGCCAGCAGTGAGTCCGGGACAGGGGGCGAGACCCAGTACTTC CASSESGTGGETQYF
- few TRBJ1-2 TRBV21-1 TGTGCCAGCCCCGTACTCGCGGATGGCTACACCTTC CASPVLADGYTF
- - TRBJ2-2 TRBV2 TGTGCCAGCACTAAAACCGGGACTCCCAACGGGGAGCTGTTTTTT CASTKTGTPNGELFF
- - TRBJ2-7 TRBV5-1 TGCGCCAGCAGCTTTCGCCGGGAATCCTACGAGCAGTACTTC CASSFRRESYEQYF
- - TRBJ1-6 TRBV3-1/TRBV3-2 TGTGCCAGCAGCCAGCAGGGGAGTATATCACCCCTCCACTTT CASSQQGSISPLHF
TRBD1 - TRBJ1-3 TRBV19 TGTGCCAGTTGGGACAGGTCAATGGCTGGAAACACCATATATTTT CASWDRSMAGNTIYF
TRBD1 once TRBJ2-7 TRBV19 TGTGCCAGTAGTCCCCGGACAGGGGGCTACGAGCAGTACTTC CASSPRTGGYEQYF
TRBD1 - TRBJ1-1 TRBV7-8 TGTGCCAGCAGCTCCCGGGACAGACCGATAAACACTGAAGCTTTCTTT CASSSRDRPINTEAFF
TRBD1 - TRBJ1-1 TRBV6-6 TGTGCCAGCAGTTACTCTTCGCAGGGGGCGGACACTGAAGCTTTCTTT CASSYSSQGADTEAFF
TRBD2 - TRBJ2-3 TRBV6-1 TGTGCCAGCAGTGAAGAATTAGCGGGAGAGCTAGATACGCAGTATTTT CASSEELAGELDTQYF
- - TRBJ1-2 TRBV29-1 TGCAGCGTTGTATCATCGGCGGGGGCGGGAGATGGCTACACCTTC CSVVSSAGAGDGYTF
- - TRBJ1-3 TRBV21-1 TGTGCCAGCAGCAAACCCCCTCGGGGTTCAGGAAACACCATATATTTT CASSKPPRGSGNTIYF
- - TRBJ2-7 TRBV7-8 TGTGCCAGCAGCTCCAGGGGCGGCCTGCGCGAGCAGTACTTC CASSSRGGLREQYF
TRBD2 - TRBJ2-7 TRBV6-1 TGTGCCAGCAGTGGACTAGCGGGGGGGAAGTTTTCCTACGAGCAGTACTTC CASSGLAGGKFSYEQYF
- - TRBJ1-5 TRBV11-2 TGTGCCAGCAGCTCCCAGGGGCTAAGCAATCAGCCCCAGCATTTT CASSSQGLSNQPQHF
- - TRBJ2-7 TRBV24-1 TGTGCCACCAGTGACCTAGGGAGGGAGCAGTACTTC CATSDLGREQYF
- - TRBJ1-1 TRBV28 TGTGCCAGCAGTTCGCCCGGCAGGAATGAAGCTTTCTTT CASSSPGRNEAFF
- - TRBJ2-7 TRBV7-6 TGTGCCAGCAGCTTAGGGGCAGGGCACTCCTACGAGCAGTACTTC CASSLGAGHSYEQYF
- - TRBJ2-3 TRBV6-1 TGTGCCAGCAGTGAAGGGTTAGCGACTACAGATACGCAGTATTTT CASSEGLATTDTQYF
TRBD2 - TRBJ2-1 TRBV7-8 TGTGCCAGCAGCTTAGATAGGACTAGCGGGTCTTATTACAATGAGCAGTTCTTC CASSLDRTSGSYYNEQFF
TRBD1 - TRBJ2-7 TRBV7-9 TGTGCCAGCAGCTTAGAGTATGTGACAGGGGCCTCCTACGAGCAGTACTTC CASSLEYVTGASYEQYF
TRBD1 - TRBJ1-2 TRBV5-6 TGTGCCAGCAGCCCTACAGGGGCTTTTCATGGCTACACCTTC CASSPTGAFHGYTF
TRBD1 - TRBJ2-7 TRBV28 TGTGCCAGCAGTTTAGGATCCGGGACAGGGAGGAACGAGCAGTACTTC CASSLGSGTGRNEQYF